The 20 T cell receptor beta chains given below trace back to one sample, sequenced in a study of T cells in Graves' hyperthyroidism and ophthalmopathy. Amplification targeted TCR beta CDR3 regions from RNA transcripts. HTBI primers drove first-round RT-PCR of the TCR CDR3. One entry per CDR3 protein, called by TCRdb with MiXCR from the multiplex PCR reads. The data hold roughly 800,000 distinct CDR3 sequences, with approximately 40% observed a single time. Sequenced sample: blood. These receptors originate from a man aged 18-30 years with Graves' hyperthyroidism.

V gene TRBV10-3 combines with J gene TRBJ1-4; weak D call: TRBD1 (6 bases). Germline assignment: CDR1 ENHRY and CDR2 SYGVKD. V lost 7 bases and J 15 bases, leaving 9 bases between the germline ends. The length of the CDR3 is 9 residues. The CDR3 DNA reads TGTGCCATCAAAACAGGGTTGTTTTTT. Protein product: CAIKTGLFF.

The chain joins TRBV12-3 or TRBV12-4 to TRBJ1-4; no reliable D call. CDR3 length: 15 residues. V was trimmed by 5 bases and J by 8 bases, leaving 18 bases between them. Here the CDR3 DNA reads TGTGCCAGCAGTCCCCCGCCGACTTATGGCGAAAAACTGTTTTTT. As protein: CASSPPPTYGEKLFF.

In DNA, the CDR3 is TGTGCCAGCTCTTTCCGGGGACGGCACGAGAACACTGAAGCTTTCTTT. This translates into CASSFRGRHENTEAFF. V gene TRBV7-2 combines with J gene TRBJ1-1, with D perhaps TRBD1 (5 bases). Trimming pared 8 bases from V and 1 base from J, leaving 20 bases between. CDR1 is SGHTA, CDR2 FQGNSA, per germline. The CDR3 has 16 residues.

This clonotype has ten or more counts. V is TRBV19 and J is TRBJ2-6, with no clear D. Trimming cost V 2 bases and J 2 bases, with 13 bases left between them. Per the germline V gene, CDR1 is LNHDA and CDR2 is SQIVND (reference sequence). CDR3 length: 17 residues. The CDR3 here is CASSISVRQAGANVLTF. CDR3 DNA: TGTGCCAGTAGTATATCAGTAAGGCAAGCTGGGGCCAACGTCCTGACTTTC.

The chain carries TRBV7-3 and TRBJ2-5; a possible D gene is TRBD2 (6 bases). CDR1 is SGHTA and CDR2 is FQGTGA in the germline V gene. The CDR3 has 15 residues. The germline V and J ends were trimmed by 0 bases and 8 bases, with 16 bases remaining between them. CDR3 DNA: TGTGCCAGCAGCTTAACGGAGGAGGGACTTCGAACCCAGTACTTC. Translated: CASSLTEEGLRTQYF.

The table lists this clonotype with many counts. The V call is TRBV7-2, the J call TRBJ1-5; 8 nucleotides line up with TRBD1. The CDR3 extends over 15 amino acids. Germline values: CDR1 SGHTA, CDR2 FQGNSA. V shed 4 bases, J shed 4 bases, and the junction held 6 bases outside the gene matches. The CDR3 loop reads CASSSWTGLNQPQHF. The DNA for the CDR3 is TGTGCCAGCAGCTCCTGGACAGGGTTGAATCAGCCCCAGCATTTT. Based on the CDR3 plus reference TRBV7-2 and TRBJ1-5, the full variable domain is GAGVSQSPSNKVTEKGKDVELRCDPISGHTALYWYRQSLGQGLEFLIYFQGNSAPDKSGLPSDRFSAERTGGSVSTLTIQRTQQEDSAVYLCASSSWTGLNQPQHFGDGTRLSIL.

The chain employs TRBV28 and TRBJ1-3, with a possible D match to TRBD1 (5 bases). The CDR3 consists of 14 residues. CDR1 and CDR2 from the germline V gene are MDHEN and SYDVKM. Trimming removed 5 bases at V and 4 bases at J, with 12 bases between. The CDR3 DNA reads TGTGCCAGCAGTCCAGCGGGGGAAGGAAACACCATATATTTT. It yields the protein CASSPAGEGNTIYF.

This clonotype came up many times. The chain is built from TRBV29-1 and TRBJ1-3, with no clear D. Germline V lookup: CDR1 SQVTM, CDR2 ANQGSEA. The ends were cut back, 6 bases at V and 6 bases at J, with 12 bases in the middle. The CDR3 has 12 residues. The CDR3 sequence is CSVRPIVNTIYF. The CDR3 region has the DNA TGCAGCGTCCGGCCAATAGTAAACACCATATATTTT. The full variable domain, with the rest looked up from reference TRBV29-1 and TRBJ1-3, is SAVISQKPSRDICQRGTSLTIQCQVDSQVTMMFWYRQQPGQSLTLIATANQGSEATYESGFVIDKFPISRPNLTFSTLTVSNMSPEDSSIYLCSVRPIVNTIYFGEGSWLTVV.

The count of this clonotype is one. The chain joins TRBV7-2 to TRBJ2-2; 7 bases match TRBD1. The trim removed 3 bases at V and 7 bases at J, leaving 8 bases unmatched. The germline CDR1 and CDR2 sequences are SGHTA and FQGNSA. The CDR3 has 15 amino acids. CDR3 bases: TGTGCCAGCAGCTTTGCCCAGGGGGAAATCGGGGAGCTGTTTTTT. Encoded protein: CASSFAQGEIGELFF.

Many counts were recorded for this clonotype. This chain links TRBV29-1 with TRBJ1-4, with D possibly TRBD1 on 5 matching bases. Per the germline V gene, CDR1 is SQVTM and CDR2 is ANQGSEA. The V end lost 7 bases, the J end lost 17 bases, and 17 bases lay between the germline ends. The CDR3 spans 10 residues. The CDR3: CSGGGETLFF. Here the CDR3 DNA reads TGCAGCGGGGGGGGGGAAACCCTCTTTTTT.

The V gene is TRBV20-1, the J gene TRBJ2-7; D gene unclear. The CDR3 totals 14 residues. Germline CDR1 reads DFQATT; CDR2 reads SNEGSKA (reference sequence). Trimming removed 1 base from V and 1 base from J, with 11 bases in between. CDR3 region: CSARVEGWSYEQYF. The CDR3 DNA reads as TGCAGTGCTAGAGTAGAAGGGTGGTCCTACGAGCAGTACTTC.

In its sample, this clonotype was seen a few times. The rearrangement uses TRBV20-1 and TRBJ1-2; D remains unclear. Per the germline V gene, CDR1 is DFQATT and CDR2 is SNEGSKA (reference sequence). The V and J ends lost 6 bases and 4 bases respectively, with 18 bases between them. The CDR3 length is 14 residues. The CDR3: CSAADIGDTYGYTF. The CDR3, as DNA: TGCAGTGCGGCTGACATCGGAGACACCTATGGCTACACCTTC.

Note on this clonotype: A read error may be the cause here, since a much bigger clone is one base away. V usage is TRBV7-6 and J usage is TRBJ1-4; the D gene is possibly TRBD1 (5 bases). CDR1 is SGHVS and CDR2 is FNYEAQ in the germline V gene. The CDR3 has 15 residues. The DNA for the CDR3 is TGTGCCAGCAGCCCTCTGGGGGGGGTTAATGAAAAACTGCTTTTT. Translation gives CASSPLGGVNEKLLF.

With regard to this clonotype: This could be a read error, since a much larger clone is one nucleotide away. The chain has TRBV7-2 and TRBJ2-5; the D is unclear. Germline values: CDR1 SGHTA, CDR2 FQGNSA. CDR3 length: 13 amino acids. CDR3 coding DNA: TGTGCCAGCAGCCGAAATCGGGCAGAGACCCAGCACTTC. It is translated as CASSRNRAETQHF.

This clonotype was found many times. The genes are TRBV29-1 and TRBJ1-1; weak D call: TRBD1 (6 bases). The germline CDR1 and CDR2 sequences are SQVTM and ANQGSEA. The V end lost 1 base, the J end lost 10 bases, and 16 bases lay between the germline ends. This CDR3 is 13 amino acids long. The DNA for the CDR3 is TGCAGCGTTGAAGGCGGACAGCTTAGTAGAGCTTTCTTT. It encodes CSVEGGQLSRAFF.

This clonotype was recorded many times. The chain joins TRBV20-1 to TRBJ2-7, with D perhaps matching TRBD1 or TRBD2 (6 bases each). V was cut by 2 bases and J by 2 bases, with 7 bases left in between. The CDR3 is made up of 12 amino acids. In germline, CDR1 is DFQATT, CDR2 SNEGSKA (reference sequence). The CDR3 nucleotides are TGCAGTGCTAGACGGGGGCCCTACGAGCAGTACTTC. It translates to CSARRGPYEQYF.

This clonotype was picked up many times. This chain links TRBV24-1 with TRBJ1-5; 8 bases map to TRBD1. The V segment lost 4 bases and the J segment 6 bases; nucleotides outside the gene matches: 10. There are 16 residues in the CDR3. Germline CDR1 and CDR2: KGHDR and SFDVKD. DNA of the CDR3: TGTGCCACCAGTGACTCTCGACAGGGGAAGACTCAGCCCCAGCATTTT. Translated: CATSDSRQGKTQPQHF.

V and J are TRBV11-2 and TRBJ2-5, with a possible D match to TRBD2 (7 bases). Germline V gene lookup returns CDR1 SGHAT and CDR2 FQNNGV. The V gene lost 3 bases and the J gene lost 4 bases, with 21 bases spanning the gap. The CDR3 is 17 amino acids. This CDR3 is CASSFISFGGRGETQYF. In DNA, the CDR3 is TGTGCCAGCAGCTTTATATCGTTCGGGGGGCGCGGAGAGACCCAGTACTTC.

The chain recombines TRBV7-2 with TRBJ2-7; D is perhaps TRBD2 (6 bases). V was pared by 4 bases and J by 6 bases, with 13 bases between. Per germline, CDR1 SGHTA and CDR2 FQGNSA. There are 13 residues in the CDR3. The DNA for the CDR3 is TGTGCCAGCAGCTCCCCGGGAGAGGGCGAGCAGTACTTC. Its protein product is CASSSPGEGEQYF.

This clonotype was recorded at least ten times. The V gene is TRBV7-9, the J gene TRBJ2-7; D remains unclear. The CDR3 spans 13 residues. In germline, CDR1 is SEHNR, CDR2 FQNEAQ (reference sequence). The V gene lost 5 bases and the J gene lost 2 bases, with 10 bases spanning the gap. CDR3 sequence: CASSRAAPYEQYF. CDR3 sequence (DNA): TGTGCCAGCAGCCGCGCGGCCCCCTACGAGCAGTACTTC.